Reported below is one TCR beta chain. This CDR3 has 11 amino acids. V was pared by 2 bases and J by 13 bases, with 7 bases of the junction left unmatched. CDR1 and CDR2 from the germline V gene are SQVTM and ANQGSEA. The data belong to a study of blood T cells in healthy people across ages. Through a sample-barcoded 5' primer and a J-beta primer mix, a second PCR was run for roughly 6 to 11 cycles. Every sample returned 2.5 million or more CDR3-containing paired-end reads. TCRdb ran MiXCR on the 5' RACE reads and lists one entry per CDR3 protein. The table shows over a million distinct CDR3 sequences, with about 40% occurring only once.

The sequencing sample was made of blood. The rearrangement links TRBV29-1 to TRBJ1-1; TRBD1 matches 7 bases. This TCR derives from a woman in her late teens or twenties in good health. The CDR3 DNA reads TGCAGCGTTGAAAGACAGGGTCGGGGTTTCTTT. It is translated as CSVERQGRGFF.